This T cell receptor beta chain emerged from a study of identical twins. Findings and caveats of the study: Memory repertoires showed no such pattern, whereas abundant cord blood beta clonotypes carried fewer insertions. Researchers reported excess low generation probability among twin-shared out-of-frame alpha sequences. Where beta out-of-frame sequences were concerned, excess twin sharing was weaker.

The V end was cut by 3 bases, the J end by 8 bases, with 13 bases between. The CDR3 totals 14 residues. Regarding this clonotype: Its antigen is currently unknown. Here the CDR3 omits its conserved ending phenylalanine or tryptophan, so a read error is the likely source.

Template switching added a universal primer site, and cDNA bore unique molecular identifiers. In TCRdb, the 5' RACE reads were re-called with MiXCR into one record per CDR3 protein. The data show about 150,000 distinct CDR3 sequences, approximately 4% seen once. The sequence derives from a man younger than 30 in good health. The chain links TRBV12-3 or TRBV12-4 to TRBJ1-4, with a tentative D call TRBD1 (6 bases). Sequencing was done on a sample of memory T cells sorted from blood. The CDR3 reads CASSFERGVEKLFY. Written as DNA, the CDR3 is TGTGCCAGCAGTTTCGAGAGGGGGGTGGAAAAACTGTTTTAT.